One and the same sample provided the 24 T cell receptor beta chains below, sequenced in a study of blood T cell repertoires in COVID-19. Produced via immunoSEQ multiplex PCR; TCRdb's table is partial and in-frame only. The sample holds more than 95,000 clones; about 88% are singletons and the top ten take 6.2%. The sequenced material came from peripheral blood. These receptors were collected from a human donor in a cohort sampled during active COVID-19.

The genes are TRBV18 and TRBJ2-3; possibly TRBD1 for D (5 bases). V was trimmed by 4 bases and J by 0 bases, leaving 8 bases between them. The CDR3 has 14 amino acids. The germline gives CDR1 KGHSH, CDR2 LQKENI. The CDR3 DNA reads TGTGCCAGCTCACTCCGGACAAGCACAGATACGCAGTATTTT. Amino acids: CASSLRTSTDTQYF.

The CDR3 spells CATSRGGSGYEQFF. CDR3 in DNA: TGTGCCACCAGCAGAGGCGGGAGTGGGTATGAGCAGTTCTTC. V and J are TRBV15 and TRBJ2-1; 7 nucleotides match TRBD2. CDR1 is LNHNV and CDR2 is YYDKDF in the germline V gene (reference sequence). The V gene end was trimmed by 1 base and the J gene end by 8 bases; junction bases not matched to a gene: 5. The CDR3 is 14 amino acids.

The J gene is TRBJ1-1, the V gene TRBV7-2; D is unresolved. The CDR3 loop spans 13 amino acids. The germline CDR1 and CDR2 sequences are SGHTA and FQGNSA. Trimming removed 5 bases from V and 5 bases from J, with 12 bases in between. The CDR3 region is CASSETPPTEAFF. The CDR3 region has the DNA TGTGCCAGCAGCGAAACACCGCCGACTGAAGCTTTCTTT.

The rearrangement uses TRBV29-1 and TRBJ2-5, with D possibly TRBD1 on 6 matching bases. Germline loops: CDR1 SQVTM, CDR2 ANQGSEA. CDR3 length: 12 amino acids. Trimming removed 5 bases at V and 4 bases at J, with 11 bases between. CDR3 loop: CSVQQGAETQYF. CDR3 sequence (DNA): TGCAGCGTTCAACAGGGAGCAGAGACCCAGTACTTC.

CDR3 residues: CASSAGQTYTGELFF. CDR3 bases: TGTGCCAGTAGTGCGGGACAGACCTACACCGGGGAGCTGTTTTTT. The chain joins TRBV19 to TRBJ2-2; D possibly corresponds to TRBD1 (7 bases). Germline CDR1 and CDR2: LNHDA and SQIVND (reference sequence). The CDR3 contains 15 residues. V was shortened by 5 bases and J by 3 bases, with 13 bases between the two germline ends. The whole variable domain, filled in from reference TRBV19 and TRBJ2-2, reads DGGITQSPKYLFRKEGQNVTLSCEQNLNHDAMYWYRQDPGQGLRLIYYSQIVNDFQKGDIAEGYSVSREKKESFPLTVTSAQKNPTAFYLCASSAGQTYTGELFFGEGSRLTVL.

Only a few counts were recorded for this clone. The chain uses TRBV28 and TRBJ1-5; D perhaps matches TRBD1 (6 bases). Germline V gene sequence: CDR1 MDHEN, CDR2 SYDVKM. CDR3 length: 15 amino acids. V lost 6 bases, J lost 4 bases, and 16 bases lay in between. CDR3 residues: CASSPTGIENQPQHF. The CDR3 DNA reads as TGTGCCAGCAGCCCTACAGGGATCGAAAATCAGCCCCAGCATTTT.

The gene calls are TRBV5-8 and TRBJ2-7; TRBD2 matches 8 bases. V trimming: 4 bases; J trimming: 0 bases; junction bases outside the gene matches: 9. This CDR3 region has 16 residues. Germline values: CDR1 SGHTS, CDR2 YDEGEE. Here the CDR3 DNA reads TGTGCCAGCAGCCGGCTTCAGCGGGGGCCCTCCTACGAGCAGTACTTC. Its translation is CASSRLQRGPSYEQYF.

The CDR3: CASSLIGGRAGNEQFF. The CDR3 DNA sequence: TGTGCCAGCAGCTTAATCGGTGGGAGGGCCGGCAATGAGCAGTTCTTC. The chain joins TRBV13 to TRBJ2-1; 7 nucleotides agree with TRBD2. The CDR3 is made up of 16 amino acids. Germline loops: CDR1 PRHDT, CDR2 FYEKMQ (reference sequence). V was pared by 2 bases and J by 6 bases, with 10 bases of the junction left unmatched. Full variable domain (missing parts from reference TRBV13 and TRBJ2-1): AAGVIQSPRHLIKEKRETATLKCYPIPRHDTVYWYQQGPGQDPQFLISFYEKMQSDKGSIPDRFSAQQFSDYHSELNMSSLELGDSALYFCASSLIGGRAGNEQFFGPGTRLTVL.

The chain couples TRBV5-4 to TRBJ2-1, with TRBD2 identical over 12 bases. Germline CDR1 is SGHNT and CDR2 is YYREEE (reference sequence). The CDR3 has 17 residues. J gave up 6 bases and V 4 bases, and 11 bases lay outside the gene matches. The CDR3: CASSTLLAGGLGNEQFF. The CDR3, as DNA: TGTGCCAGCAGCACCCTCCTAGCGGGAGGGTTAGGCAATGAGCAGTTCTTC.

V is TRBV11-3 and J is TRBJ2-2; 7 bases align to TRBD1. V shed 5 bases, J shed 2 bases, and the junction held 5 bases outside the gene matches. CDR1 and CDR2 (germline): SGHNT, YENEEA. The CDR3 length is 15 residues. CDR3 bases: TGTGCCAGCAGCCGTGGACAGGCTAACACCGGGGAGCTGTTTTTT. It encodes CASSRGQANTGELFF.

This clone was counted between two and nine times. The chain joins TRBV2 to TRBJ1-6; D is unresolved. Germline lookup yields CDR1 SNHLY and CDR2 FYNNEI. V dropped 5 bases and J dropped 10 bases, with 12 bases sitting between them. The CDR3 covers 13 residues. CDR3 bases: TGTGCCAGCAGTTTAGAAGAATTATCACCCCTCCACTTT. Amino acid sequence: CASSLEELSPLHF.

V usage is TRBV2 and J usage is TRBJ2-3; the D is unclear. Trimming stripped 3 bases from V and 3 bases from J, with 7 bases between. The CDR3 totals 13 residues. CDR1 is SNHLY and CDR2 is FYNNEI in the germline V gene. The CDR3 region is CASSDEATDTQYF. The CDR3 nucleotides are TGTGCCAGCAGTGACGAGGCTACAGATACGCAGTATTTT.

The chain joins TRBV10-3 to TRBJ1-1; D is undetermined. The CDR3 runs to 12 residues. Germline V gene sequence: CDR1 ENHRY, CDR2 SYGVKD. Trimming removed 6 bases from V and 4 bases from J, with 9 bases in between. In DNA form, the CDR3 reads TGTGCCATCAGCGCGGTGGGCACTGAAGCTTTCTTT. It specifies CAISAVGTEAFF.

The rearrangement uses TRBV5-1 and TRBJ1-2; 8 bases align to TRBD1. Germline values: CDR1 SGHRS, CDR2 YFSETQ. V trimming: 4 bases; J trimming: 3 bases; junction bases outside the gene matches: 11. CDR3 length: 16 amino acids. The CDR3: CASSSAAGGQDYGYTF. CDR3 nucleotide sequence: TGCGCCAGCAGCAGCGCAGCAGGGGGACAGGACTATGGCTACACCTTC.

The chain joins TRBV28 to TRBJ1-2, with TRBD1 matching 9 bases. This CDR3 spans 17 amino acids. Germline trimming cut 2 bases from V and 0 bases from J; bases unmatched to any gene: 7. CDR1 is MDHEN, CDR2 SYDVKM, per germline. Here the CDR3 DNA reads TGTGCCAGCAGTTTAACACCGGGACAGGGAGCTAACTATGGCTACACCTTC. Encoded protein: CASSLTPGQGANYGYTF.

This chain joins TRBV5-1 and TRBJ2-3; TRBD1 matches at 7 bases. The CDR3 loop spans 13 amino acids. Germline V gene data show CDR1 as SGHRS and CDR2 as YFSETQ. J lost 6 bases, V lost 5 bases, and 6 bases had no gene match. In DNA, the CDR3 is TGCGCCAGCAGTTACACAGGGGCTGATACGCAGTATTTT. Translation gives CASSYTGADTQYF.

This chain joins TRBV5-1 and TRBJ2-5; a possible D gene is TRBD2 (5 bases). Germline lookup yields CDR1 SGHRS and CDR2 YFSETQ. The CDR3 has 15 amino acids. The germline V and J ends were trimmed by 7 bases and 5 bases, with 21 bases remaining between them. CDR3 sequence (DNA): TGCGCCAGCTCCCCTAGCAGCCTAATGTGGGAGACCCAGTACTTC. Translating it yields CASSPSSLMWETQYF.

The gene calls are TRBV18 and TRBJ2-3; D might be TRBD2 (7 bases). This CDR3 is 17 amino acids long. The V end lost 3 bases, the J end lost 2 bases, and 18 bases lay between the germline ends. Germline V CDR1 and CDR2: KGHSH, LQKENI. CDR3: CASSPGWGGGNTDTQYF. CDR3 sequence (DNA): TGTGCCAGCTCACCGGGCTGGGGCGGGGGCAACACAGATACGCAGTATTTT.

The chain links TRBV9 to TRBJ1-2; the match to TRBD1 covers 9 bases. This CDR3 has 15 amino acids. Germline CDR1 and CDR2: SGDLS and YYNGEE. Germline trimming cut 0 bases from V and 8 bases from J; bases unmatched to any gene: 8. CDR3 in amino acids: CASSVGTGEFSGYTF. In DNA, the CDR3 is TGTGCCAGCAGCGTAGGGACAGGGGAATTTTCCGGCTACACCTTC.

This clone was detected once. This rearrangement joins TRBV7-8 to TRBJ1-1, with D uncertain. V lost 1 base and J lost 0, with 12 bases in between. Germline assignment: CDR1 SGHVS and CDR2 FQNEAQ. The length of the CDR3 is 16 residues. CDR3 in DNA: TGTGCCAGCAGCTTAGTTCGGGTGCTCATGAACACTGAAGCTTTCTTT. Its translation: CASSLVRVLMNTEAFF.

This chain links TRBV5-6 with TRBJ2-3; no firm D call. Trimming shortened V by 3 bases and J by 2 bases, and 13 bases separated the two germline ends. Germline V gives CDR1 SGHDT, CDR2 YYEEEE. CDR3 length: 15 amino acids. The CDR3 bases are TGTGCCAGCAGCTCGTTCGTGACAAACACAGATACGCAGTATTTT. It encodes CASSSFVTNTDTQYF.

V is TRBV27 and J is TRBJ1-6; TRBD1 matches at 11 bases. This CDR3 has 18 amino acids. The germline gives CDR1 MNHEY, CDR2 SMNVEV (reference sequence). J lost 3 bases, V lost 3 bases, and 7 bases had no gene match. CDR3 DNA sequence: TGTGCCAGCAGTTTGGGACAGGGGGTCCCAATCTATAATTCACCCCTCCACTTT. As protein: CASSLGQGVPIYNSPLHF.

This rearrangement joins TRBV23-1 to TRBJ1-6; 9 bases match TRBD1. TRBV23-1 qualifies as an ORF whose function is uncertain. The V and J ends lost 0 bases and 8 bases, in that order; junction bases with no gene match: 8. This CDR3 comprises 17 residues. CDR3 bases: TGCGCCAGCAGTCAATCGCATGAGACAGGGGGGGATTCACCCCTCCACTTT. Amino acid sequence: CASSQSHETGGDSPLHF.

This chain uses TRBV2 with TRBJ2-1; D might be TRBD2 (6 bases). This CDR3 has 13 residues. Germline loops: CDR1 SNHLY, CDR2 FYNNEI. V was shortened by 3 bases and J by 4 bases, with 7 bases between the two germline ends. CDR3 amino acids: CASSEEGYNEQFF. The CDR3 DNA follows: TGTGCCAGCAGTGAGGAGGGTTACAATGAGCAGTTCTTC.